This T cell receptor (beta chain) is from a study of blood T cell repertoires in COVID-19. In the study overall: The United States, Italy and Spain provided the acute and convalescent COVID-19 samples.

This CDR3 has 16 residues. V was pared by 5 bases and J by 3 bases, with 16 bases between. Per germline, CDR1 KGHSH and CDR2 LQKENI. Sequencing was performed with immunoSEQ multiplex PCR; in TCRdb, only in-frame clones are kept and a portion is missing. The table records around 370,000 clones, 88% of them present only once. Categorization into cohorts depended on clinical history that participants reported. Sequenced input: PBMCs or T cells enriched from blood (not recorded which). The receptor was isolated from a woman aged 18-30 years who had recovered from COVID-19. J is TRBJ1-4 and V is TRBV18; D is unresolved. CDR3 bases: TGTGCCAGCTCAAAACTAACGCCATCCCCTAATGAAAAACTGTTTTTT. This codes for CASSKLTPSPNEKLFF.